A single sample is the source of the 11 T cell receptor beta chains below, sequenced in a study of T cell changes during pregnancy in multiple sclerosis. Measured with immunoSEQ multiplex PCR; TCRdb has only the in-frame clones, and not every one. Of fewer than 45,000 clones listed, around 93% are singletons. Sequencing used CD4+ T cells from peripheral blood mononuclear cells, obtained in the third trimester of pregnancy. The receptors originated from a female donor in good health, enrolled as a control in a pregnancy study.

The chain couples TRBV28 to TRBJ1-2, with 9 positions matching TRBD1. Unmatched junction bases numbered 3, after V lost 6 bases and J lost 7 bases. The CDR3 is made up of 12 amino acids. Germline assignment: CDR1 MDHEN and CDR2 SYDVKM. CDR3 protein: CASRTGGSGYTF. The CDR3 DNA reads TGTGCCAGCAGGACAGGGGGTTCTGGCTACACCTTC.

The rearrangement links TRBV15 to TRBJ2-4; 7 bases agree with TRBD2. The V and J ends lost 3 bases and 0 bases, in that order; junction bases with no gene match: 14. Germline CDR1 reads LNHNV; CDR2 reads YYDKDF (reference sequence). This CDR3 has 19 residues. CDR3 in DNA: TGTGCCACCAGCAGGCCGGGCGGGGGACTAAACTTAGCCAAAAACATTCAGTACTTC. Its translation is CATSRPGGGLNLAKNIQYF. Full variable domain (rest looked up from reference TRBV15 and TRBJ2-4): DAMVIQNPRYQVTQFGKPVTLSCSQTLNHNVMYWYQQKSSQAPKLLFHYYDKDFNNEADTPDNFQSRRPNTSFCFLDIRSPGLGDTAMYLCATSRPGGGLNLAKNIQYFGAGTRLSVL.

This rearrangement joins TRBV5-1 to TRBJ2-3, with D possibly being TRBD2 (7 bases). The V and J ends lost 3 bases and 1 base respectively, with 12 bases between them. The germline V gene has CDR1 SGHRS and CDR2 YFSETQ. The CDR3 is made up of 15 amino acids. The CDR3 DNA follows: TGCGCCAGCAGCTCGGCGGGGGCGGGCACAGATACGCAGTATTTT. As protein: CASSSAGAGTDTQYF.

The chain joins TRBV19 to TRBJ2-2, with TRBD2 identical over 13 bases. Per germline, CDR1 LNHDA and CDR2 SQIVND (reference sequence). With V trimmed by 3 bases and J by 6 bases, 4 bases remained unmatched. There are 16 residues in the CDR3. The CDR3 reads CASSIRLAGGPGELFF. The CDR3 DNA sequence: TGTGCCAGTAGTATCAGACTAGCGGGAGGTCCCGGGGAGCTGTTTTTT.

The chain recombines TRBV7-3 with TRBJ2-5; D gene unclear. The germline V and J ends were trimmed by 2 bases and 5 bases, with 9 bases remaining between them. In germline, CDR1 is SGHTA, CDR2 FQGTGA. The CDR3 extends over 13 amino acids. As DNA, the CDR3 is TGTGCCAGCAGCTTAGTCATCGCGGAGACCCAGTACTTC. Residues: CASSLVIAETQYF. Supplemented by reference TRBV7-3 and TRBJ2-5, the full variable domain reads GAGVSQTPSNKVTEKGKYVELRCDPISGHTALYWYRQSLGQGPEFLIYFQGTGAADDSGLPNDRFFAVRPEGSVSTLKIQRTERGDSAVYLCASSLVIAETQYFGPGTRLLVL.

The chain employs TRBV6-1 and TRBJ1-3; 7 bases align to TRBD1. Trimming at V came to 2 bases and at J to 7 bases, leaving 5 bases not matched to a gene. Germline V lookup: CDR1 MNHNS, CDR2 SASEGT. This CDR3 region has 14 residues. CDR3 in amino acids: CASSEITGANTIYF. The CDR3, as DNA: TGTGCCAGCAGTGAAATAACAGGGGCCAACACCATATATTTT.

The CDR3 here is CASSKGHKGSGGFEQFF. In DNA form, the CDR3 reads TGTGCCAGCAGCAAAGGTCACAAAGGATCAGGGGGTTTTGAGCAGTTCTTC. The chain is built from TRBV21-1 and TRBJ2-1; TRBD1 is taken as the D call from the table, unchecked against the DNA. TRBV21-1 is reported as a pseudogene. This CDR3 is built from 17 residues.

The rearrangement links TRBV29-1 to TRBJ1-4; maybe TRBD1 (5 bases). Germline CDR1 is SQVTM and CDR2 is ANQGSEA. Deletions cut 4 bases from V and 0 bases from J, with 12 bases between. The CDR3 sequence is 15 residues long. CDR3: CSVAWGRPTNEKLFF. The CDR3 nucleotides are TGCAGCGTTGCATGGGGCAGGCCAACTAATGAAAAACTGTTTTTT.

The genes are TRBV2 and TRBJ1-1; D call uncertain. Germline-derived CDR1 and CDR2 are SNHLY and FYNNEI. V lost 6 bases, J lost 2 bases, and 13 bases lay in between. The CDR3 sequence is 14 residues long. The CDR3 spells CASRRTGLNTEAFF. CDR3 nucleotide sequence: TGTGCCAGCAGAAGAACCGGTCTTAACACTGAAGCTTTCTTT. The entire variable domain, with the rest obtained from reference TRBV2 and TRBJ1-1, is as follows: EPEVTQTPSHQVTQMGQEVILRCVPISNHLYFYWYRQILGQKVEFLVSFYNNEISEKSEIFDDQFSVERPDGSNFTLKIRSTKLEDSAMYFCASRRTGLNTEAFFGQGTRLTVV.

The rearrangement uses TRBV7-2 and TRBJ2-1; 7 bases agree with TRBD2. The CDR3 has 14 residues. Germline-derived CDR1 and CDR2 are SGHTA and FQGNSA. The ends lost 1 base at V and 6 bases at J; junction bases unmatched: 3. CDR3: CASSLGLAFNEQFF. The CDR3 region has the DNA TGTGCCAGCAGCTTAGGACTAGCATTCAATGAGCAGTTCTTC.

The chain links TRBV28 to TRBJ1-1; D not certain. V was cut by 2 bases and J by 2 bases, with 12 bases left in between. Germline values: CDR1 MDHEN, CDR2 SYDVKM. The CDR3 contains 15 residues. The CDR3 is CASSLIPGVNTEAFF. CDR3 DNA sequence: TGTGCCAGCAGTTTAATACCCGGGGTTAACACTGAAGCTTTCTTT.